These 25 T cell receptor beta chains came from one sample sequenced in a study of shared clonotypes between healthy human individuals. Some clones are missing from TCRdb's copy, which holds only in-frame ones; the method was immunoSEQ multiplex PCR. The data show fewer than 3 million clones, roughly 92% seen once. The sample consisted of naive CD4+ T cells from PBMCs. Subset defined: CD45RA+ positively selected. Every receptor here comes from a man younger than 30 in good health. Some clones in this sample may be carry-over from other donors' samples.

The chain employs TRBV18 and TRBJ2-1, with D tentatively TRBD1 or TRBD2 (5 bases each). V was pared by 0 bases and J by 0 bases, with 9 bases between. This CDR3 comprises 16 residues. In germline, CDR1 is KGHSH, CDR2 LQKENI. This chain's CDR3 is CASSPPMGVSYNEQFF. The CDR3 DNA reads TGTGCCAGCTCACCACCGATGGGGGTCTCCTACAATGAGCAGTTCTTC.

The chain links TRBV18 to TRBJ2-6, with 8 nucleotides matching TRBD1. The CDR3 runs 15 residues. Germline lookup yields CDR1 KGHSH and CDR2 LQKENI. The V and J ends lost 6 bases and 7 bases, in that order; junction bases with no gene match: 8. This CDR3 is CASSGQGVGANVLTF. The CDR3 region has the DNA TGTGCCAGCTCCGGACAGGGTGTTGGAGCCAACGTCCTGACTTTC.

The V call is TRBV7-9, the J call TRBJ2-7; 8 positions match TRBD1. Germline values: CDR1 SEHNR, CDR2 FQNEAQ (reference sequence). V dropped 2 bases and J dropped 2; count of bases not matched to a gene: 8. The CDR3 runs 16 residues. CDR3 in DNA: TGTGCCAGCAGCTTATGGGCGACAGGGGCCGCCTACGAGCAGTACTTC. It specifies CASSLWATGAAYEQYF.

The genes are TRBV5-1 and TRBJ2-3; D is undetermined. With 0 bases removed from V and 8 bases from J, the gap between germline ends came to 10 bases. CDR1 and CDR2 (germline): SGHRS, YFSETQ. The CDR3 extends over 13 amino acids. Written as DNA, the CDR3 is TGCGCCAGCAGCTTGGTATCGGTAGCTACGCAGTATTTT. Amino acids: CASSLVSVATQYF.

The rearrangement uses TRBV27 and TRBJ1-4; possible D gene TRBD1, 6 bases. The length of the CDR3 is 14 residues. Trimming left V 8 bases short and J 8 bases short, with 18 bases between. Per the germline V gene, CDR1 is MNHEY and CDR2 is SMNVEV (reference sequence). The CDR3 sequence is CASGPRGQGEKLFF. For the CDR3, the DNA is TGTGCCAGCGGCCCGCGGGGGCAGGGGGAAAAACTGTTTTTT.

This clone was detected a few times. This rearrangement joins TRBV9 to TRBJ1-5, with D possibly TRBD1 on 6 matching bases. The CDR3 is 14 amino acids. Per germline, CDR1 SGDLS and CDR2 YYNGEE. Trimming took off 4 bases at V and 7 bases at J, with 15 bases between the two ends. DNA of the CDR3: TGTGCCAGCAGCAGGGGGGCAGGCCAGCAGCCCCAGCATTTT. Residues: CASSRGAGQQPQHF.

The chain is built from TRBV5-1 and TRBJ2-7, with 7 nucleotides matching TRBD1. With 1 base clipped from V and 5 bases from J, the junction kept 12 bases outside the gene matches. This CDR3 region has 16 residues. The germline V gene has CDR1 SGHRS and CDR2 YFSETQ. CDR3 DNA sequence: TGCGCCAGCAGCTTGATTGAACAGGGGTCCCCCCACGAGCAGTACTTC. It is translated as CASSLIEQGSPHEQYF.

Remarks on this clone: This CDR3 is also generated by other DNA sequences in the sample. The genes are TRBV30 and TRBJ2-1; D remains ambiguous. V was trimmed by 0 bases and J by 3 bases, leaving 0 bases between them. Germline CDR1 and CDR2: GTSNPN and SVGIG (reference sequence). The CDR3 contains 11 residues. The DNA of the CDR3 is TGTGCCTGGAGTGTCTACAATGAGCAGTTCTTC. Amino acids: CAWSVYNEQFF.

The chain recombines TRBV7-2 with TRBJ1-5, with TRBD1 matching 9 bases. The germline V gene encodes CDR1 SGHTA and CDR2 FQGNSA. The CDR3 has 16 residues. The ends lost 5 bases at V and 0 bases at J; junction bases unmatched: 5. CDR3 in amino acids: CASSGQGRDSNQPQHF. DNA for the CDR3: TGTGCCAGCAGCGGACAGGGGAGGGATAGCAATCAGCCCCAGCATTTT.

V gene TRBV4-3 combines with J gene TRBJ2-3; weak D call: TRBD2 (5 bases). V lost 3 bases to trimming and J lost 1 base, with 17 bases between them. Germline CDR1 and CDR2: LGHNA and YSLEER. The CDR3 length is 17 residues. This CDR3 reads CASSQTPNAEGTDTQYF. The CDR3 region has the DNA TGCGCCAGCAGCCAGACCCCTAACGCGGAGGGCACAGATACGCAGTATTTT.

The chain has TRBV4-2 and TRBJ2-3; D is possibly TRBD2 (7 bases). The CDR3 totals 17 residues. Deletions cut 1 base from V and 1 base from J, with 15 bases between. Germline CDR1 is LGHNA and CDR2 is YNFKEQ. The CDR3 is CASSQVSGGSGTDTQYF. As DNA, the CDR3 is TGTGCCAGCAGCCAAGTTTCGGGGGGCAGTGGCACAGATACGCAGTATTTT.

V usage is TRBV11-2 and J usage is TRBJ1-5; TRBD1 matches at 9 bases. Unmatched junction bases numbered 7, after V lost 5 bases and J lost 5 bases. Germline lookup yields CDR1 SGHAT and CDR2 FQNNGV. CDR3 length: 15 amino acids. The CDR3 nucleotides read TGTGCCAGCAGCGACCCGGGACAGGGATATCAGCCCCAGCATTTT. Translation: CASSDPGQGYQPQHF.

The rearrangement joins TRBV4-1 to TRBJ2-5; no clear D. Germline CDR1 and CDR2: MGHRA and YSYEKL. Deletions cut 0 bases from V and 2 bases from J, with 13 bases between. This CDR3 is 16 amino acids long. The CDR3 loop reads CASSQDARITQETQYF. In DNA form, the CDR3 reads TGCGCCAGCAGCCAAGACGCCAGGATAACACAAGAGACCCAGTACTTC.

The V and J genes are TRBV5-1 and TRBJ2-2; D is unclear. The CDR3 extends over 14 amino acids. Germline-derived CDR1 and CDR2 are SGHRS and YFSETQ. Trimming stripped 2 bases from V and 3 bases from J, with 8 bases between. The CDR3 nucleotides are TGCGCCAGCAGCTTAACAGTGGACACCGGGGAGCTGTTTTTT. Amino acid sequence: CASSLTVDTGELFF.

V and J are TRBV5-1 and TRBJ1-1, with TRBD1 identical over 8 bases. Trimming cost V 4 bases and J 6 bases; bases outside gene matches: 5. CDR3 length: 13 amino acids. Per germline, CDR1 SGHRS and CDR2 YFSETQ. The CDR3: CASSRTGSSEAFF. CDR3 DNA sequence: TGCGCCAGCAGCCGGACAGGGTCCTCTGAAGCTTTCTTT.

This clone was seen just once. The V and J genes are TRBV6-5 and TRBJ2-7; the D gene is possibly TRBD2 (5 bases). The CDR3 spans 15 residues. V dropped 8 bases and J dropped 7 bases, with 24 bases sitting between them. Germline values: CDR1 MNHEY, CDR2 SVGAGI. The CDR3 here is CASSTKSPKIGEQYF. The CDR3 nucleotides are TGTGCCAGCTCGACTAAATCCCCCAAAATTGGGGAGCAGTACTTC.

The V gene is TRBV6-6, the J gene TRBJ2-7; TRBD1 aligns across 10 bases. CDR1 is MNHNY and CDR2 is SVGAGI in the germline V gene (reference sequence). V shed 6 bases, J shed 7 bases, and the junction held 9 bases outside the gene matches. The CDR3 loop spans 14 amino acids. CDR3 bases: TGTGCCAGCAGGGACAGGGGGGGGGAGGAAGAGCAGTACTTC. This gives the protein CASRDRGGEEEQYF.

This rearrangement joins TRBV27 to TRBJ2-1; D perhaps matches TRBD2 (7 bases). Per germline, CDR1 MNHEY and CDR2 SMNVEV (reference sequence). The CDR3 is made up of 14 amino acids. V dropped 0 bases and J dropped 12 bases, with 15 bases sitting between them. The CDR3: CASSLSLGGASQFF. The CDR3 region has the DNA TGTGCCAGCAGTTTATCACTAGGGGGGGCTTCGCAGTTCTTC.

The V call is TRBV28, the J call TRBJ2-7; 8 bases are a match to TRBD1. J gave up 3 bases and V 6 bases, and 13 bases lay outside the gene matches. CDR3 size: 16 residues. Germline V gene sequence: CDR1 MDHEN, CDR2 SYDVKM. The CDR3: CASRGPQGAGFYEQYF. The CDR3 region has the DNA TGTGCCAGCAGGGGGCCCCAGGGGGCAGGGTTCTACGAGCAGTACTTC.

On this clone: The sample contains more than one DNA sequence encoding this CDR3. This chain connects TRBV29-1 to TRBJ1-1; TRBD1 is a possible D gene (5 bases). Germline lookup yields CDR1 SQVTM and CDR2 ANQGSEA. The CDR3 spans 13 residues. The germline V and J ends were trimmed by 1 base and 2 bases, with 8 bases remaining between them. Written as DNA, the CDR3 is TGCAGCGTTGAAGGACAGATTAACACTGAAGCTTTCTTT. Translated, it gives CSVEGQINTEAFF.

Note on this clone: Other nucleotide sequences from this sample produce the same CDR3. This chain connects TRBV7-3 to TRBJ1-5, with D perhaps TRBD1 (6 bases). Trimming shortened V by 5 bases and J by 4 bases, and 9 bases separated the two germline ends. Germline V CDR1 and CDR2: SGHTA, FQGTGA. The CDR3 length is 13 residues. CDR3 in DNA: TGTGCCAGCAGCCCAGACAGGAATCAGCCCCAGCATTTT. Translated: CASSPDRNQPQHF.

V usage is TRBV5-6 and J usage is TRBJ2-7, with TRBD1 identical over 9 bases. Germline CDR1 and CDR2: SGHDT and YYEEEE. With 4 bases clipped from V and 6 bases from J, the junction kept 8 bases outside the gene matches. The CDR3 has 14 residues. CDR3 in amino acids: CASSPGQGTAEQYF. The CDR3 DNA reads TGTGCCAGCAGCCCAGGACAGGGGACGGCCGAGCAGTACTTC.

CDR3 amino acids: CASSLWSANTGELFF. CDR3 nucleotides: TGTGCCAGCAGCTTATGGTCAGCGAACACCGGGGAGCTGTTTTTT. The rearrangement joins TRBV7-2 to TRBJ2-2; D not resolved. CDR1 is SGHTA, CDR2 FQGNSA, per germline. The CDR3 loop spans 15 amino acids. V shed 2 bases and J shed 0 bases, with 7 bases lying between them.

As regards this clone: This specimen includes other DNA sequences encoding the same CDR3. The chain links TRBV6-5 to TRBJ2-7; 7 positions match TRBD2. The CDR3 has 14 residues. With 0 bases clipped from V and 2 bases from J, the junction kept 1 base outside the gene matches. The germline V gene has CDR1 MNHEY and CDR2 SVGAGI. CDR3 sequence (DNA): TGTGCCAGCAGTTACTCGGGGGGGACCTACGAGCAGTACTTC. Encoded protein: CASSYSGGTYEQYF.

J is TRBJ2-2 and V is TRBV30; D is unresolved. Germline CDR1 reads GTSNPN; CDR2 reads SVGIG (reference sequence). V was pared by 2 bases and J by 4 bases, with 11 bases between. The CDR3 is made up of 14 amino acids. Here the CDR3 DNA reads TGTGCCTGGAGTATCTGGGCCACCACCGGGGAGCTGTTTTTT. Residues: CAWSIWATTGELFF.